This T cell receptor beta chain stems from a study of blood T cell repertoires in COVID-19. Across the study: Both acute and convalescent COVID-19 samples were obtained from the United States, Italy and Spain. Sources were T cells, B-cell-depleted T cells, or PBMCs; the material itself was cDNA or gDNA.

Authors' analysis steps: Amplification from reference gene primers served as the basis for estimated nucleated cell counts. Libraries were prepared by immunoSEQ multiplex PCR; TCRdb keeps only in-frame clonotypes and omits some of them. That table furnishes V, J and clone size, whereas the DNA furnished D and trimming. In the table there are a few hundred thousand clones, approximately 90% of which are singletons. This TCR came from a woman in her 30s with active or convalescent COVID-19. Sequencing input: peripheral blood.

The CDR3, as DNA: TGTGCCACCAGTGATCGCGGGGGGAGGTACGAGCAGTACTTC. Translated: CATSDRGGRYEQYF. V is TRBV24-1 and J is TRBJ2-7; TRBD2 agrees at 8 bases. CDR1 is KGHDR, CDR2 SFDVKD, per germline. V was pared by 3 bases and J by 4 bases, with 4 bases of the junction left unmatched. This CDR3 is built from 14 residues.